Listed here is a single T cell receptor beta chain. CD4+ naive, central memory, regulatory and stem cell-like memory subsets were isolated by sorting on CD45RO/CCR7/CD25/CD127/CD95/CD27. Sorted populations all had greater than 95% purity. Expressed TCRB transcripts got sequenced, as all isolated RNA was reverse transcribed. Measured with immunoSEQ multiplex PCR; TCRdb has only the in-frame clones, and not every one. The sample holds 200,000 to 250,000 clones; approximately 14% are singletons and the top ten take more than 0.02%. The germline gives CDR1 MNHNS, CDR2 SASEGT. V trimming: 6 bases; J trimming: 4 bases; junction bases outside the gene matches: 6. This CDR3 region has 15 residues. The data originate from a study of beta chain features in type 1 diabetes. Looking at the study overall: Sorted cells examined across all samples numbered about 110,000,000.

Sequenced: naive CD4+ T cells from blood. The receptor was derived from a woman in her thirties or forties in good health. The chain is built from TRBV6-1 and TRBJ2-1; 10 bases map to TRBD2. The CDR3 reads CASSPATSGYNEQFF. CDR3 DNA sequence: TGTGCCAGCAGCCCTGCGACTAGCGGGTACAATGAGCAGTTCTTC.